The rows below give T cell receptor beta chains drawn from one sample of a study of Tregs in tolerant kidney transplant recipients. Data came from immunoSEQ multiplex PCR; TCRdb stores just in-frame clones and leaves some out. The profile shows 35,000 to 55,000 clones, more than 80% of them singletons. The sample was Tregs from blood. Receptors originate from a human donor in good health. Each CDR3 is given with its conserved first and last residue. D genes are given only for firm matches. Not every row has a clone size; where given, it reads once, few, many or a size class.

d_call: NA
clone_size: NA
v_call: TRBV5-1
j_call: TRBJ2-7
cdr3_aa: CASSSRARLGEQYF
cdr3_nt: TGCGCCAGCAGCTCCCGGGCCCGACTGGGCGAGCAGTACTTC

d_call: NA
clone_size: few
v_call: TRBV10-1
j_call: TRBJ2-5
cdr3_aa: CASSDGGWETQYF
cdr3_nt: TGCGCCAGCAGTGACGGGGGCTGGGAGACCCAGTACTTC

d_call: TRBD1
clone_size: NA
v_call: TRBV5-1
j_call: TRBJ1-6
cdr3_aa: CASSWAGTGGLDSPLHF
cdr3_nt: TGCGCCAGCAGCTGGGCCGGGACAGGGGGCTTGGATTCACCCCTCCACTTT

d_call: NA
clone_size: NA
v_call: TRBV5-1
j_call: TRBJ1-6
cdr3_aa: CASSLELRVSPLHF
cdr3_nt: TGCGCCAGCAGCTTGGAGCTTCGGGTTTCACCCCTCCACTTT

d_call: TRBD1
clone_size: NA
v_call: TRBV5-1
j_call: TRBJ1-1
cdr3_aa: CASSLTQGQGAPDTEAFF
cdr3_nt: TGCGCCAGCAGCTTGACCCAGGGACAGGGGGCGCCGGACACTGAAGCTTTCTTT

d_call: TRBD2
clone_size: NA
v_call: TRBV19
j_call: TRBJ2-2
cdr3_aa: CASSIDRLAGGSTGELFF
cdr3_nt: TGTGCCAGTAGTATAGATCGACTAGCGGGAGGAAGTACCGGGGAGCTGTTTTTT

d_call: NA
clone_size: NA
v_call: TRBV5-1
j_call: TRBJ1-6
cdr3_aa: CASSTGRRGISALHF
cdr3_nt: TGCGCCAGCAGCACGGGACGGAGAGGGATTTCGGCCCTCCACTTT

d_call: TRBD2
clone_size: NA
v_call: TRBV7-7
j_call: TRBJ2-5
cdr3_aa: CASSLGLAGTETQYF
cdr3_nt: TGTGCCAGCAGCTTAGGACTAGCTGGTACGGAGACCCAGTACTTC

d_call: NA
clone_size: few
v_call: TRBV7-3
j_call: TRBJ1-2
cdr3_aa: CASSLDGNYNYGYTF
cdr3_nt: TGTGCCAGCAGCTTAGACGGGAACTACAACTATGGCTACACCTTC

d_call: TRBD2
clone_size: NA
v_call: TRBV9
j_call: TRBJ2-2
cdr3_aa: CASSPLAGGYTGELFF
cdr3_nt: TGTGCCAGCAGCCCCTTGGCGGGGGGGTACACCGGGGAGCTGTTTTTT

d_call: TRBD1
clone_size: NA
v_call: TRBV6-1
j_call: TRBJ1-1
cdr3_aa: CASSVQGAGTEAFF
cdr3_nt: TGTGCCAGCAGTGTACAGGGGGCTGGCACTGAAGCTTTCTTT

d_call: NA
clone_size: NA
v_call: TRBV9
j_call: TRBJ2-1
cdr3_aa: CASSVGGAYNEQFF
cdr3_nt: TGTGCCAGCAGCGTAGGCGGAGCCTACAATGAGCAGTTCTTC

d_call: TRBD1
clone_size: NA
v_call: TRBV18
j_call: TRBJ2-6
cdr3_aa: CASSLPRGTGANVLTF
cdr3_nt: TGTGCCAGCTCACTCCCCAGGGGGACTGGGGCCAACGTCCTGACTTTC

d_call: NA
clone_size: NA
v_call: TRBV4-1
j_call: TRBJ2-7
cdr3_aa: CASARSESYEQYF
cdr3_nt: TGCGCCAGCGCCCGGTCTGAATCCTACGAGCAGTACTTC

d_call: NA
clone_size: NA
v_call: TRBV10-3
j_call: TRBJ1-1
cdr3_aa: CAISGYGSTEAFF
cdr3_nt: TGTGCCATCAGTGGGTACGGATCCACTGAAGCTTTCTTT